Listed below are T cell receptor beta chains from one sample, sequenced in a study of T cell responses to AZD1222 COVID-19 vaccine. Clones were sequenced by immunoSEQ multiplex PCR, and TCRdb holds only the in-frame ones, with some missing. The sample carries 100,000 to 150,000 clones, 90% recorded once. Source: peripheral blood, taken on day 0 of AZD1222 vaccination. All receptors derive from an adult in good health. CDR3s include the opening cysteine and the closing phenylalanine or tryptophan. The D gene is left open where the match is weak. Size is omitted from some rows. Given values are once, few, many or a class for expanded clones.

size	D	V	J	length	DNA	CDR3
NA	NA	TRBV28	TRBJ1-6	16	TGTGCCAGCATACGGGGGGGAGCTCTGGGCGATTCACCCCTCCACTTT	CASIRGGALGDSPLHF
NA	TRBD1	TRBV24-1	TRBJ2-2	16	TGTGCCACCAGTGAGCCACAGGGGGCGGGCACCGGGGAGCTGTTTTTT	CATSEPQGAGTGELFF
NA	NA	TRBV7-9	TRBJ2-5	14	TGTGCCAGCAGCCAAAAGGAGGGGTACGAGACCCAGTACTTC	CASSQKEGYETQYF
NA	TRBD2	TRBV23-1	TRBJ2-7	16	TGCGCCAGCACCAAGATCTCGGGGGGGCAGACCTACGAGCAGTACTTC	CASTKISGGQTYEQYF
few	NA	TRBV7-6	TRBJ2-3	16	TGTGCCAGCAGCTTAGTGCCGGCAGGGAGCACAGATACGCAGTATTTT	CASSLVPAGSTDTQYF
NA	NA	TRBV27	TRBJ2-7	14	TGTGCCAGCAGTTTACACGACAGAGCCTACGAGCAGTACTTC	CASSLHDRAYEQYF
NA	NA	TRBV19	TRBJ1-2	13	TGTGCCAGTAGAGTCGGGAGTCAGGGGGGCTACACCTTC	CASRVGSQGGYTF
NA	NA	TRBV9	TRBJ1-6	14	TGTGCCAGCAGCCCCCGGGGGCCTAATTCACCCCTCCACTTT	CASSPRGPNSPLHF
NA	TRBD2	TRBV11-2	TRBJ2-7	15	TGTGCCAGCACCTTCGCGGTAGCGGGTTCCTACGAGCAGTACTTC	CASTFAVAGSYEQYF
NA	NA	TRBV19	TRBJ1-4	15	TGTGCCAGTAGTATAGATGCCAGGGGAGATGAAAAACTGTTTTTT	CASSIDARGDEKLFF
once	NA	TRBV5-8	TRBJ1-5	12	TGTGCCAGCAGCCAACCAAGGGGGGCCCAGCATTTT	CASSQPRGAQHF
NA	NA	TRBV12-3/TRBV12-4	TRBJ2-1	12	TGTGCCAGCAGTTTACAAGGCAATGAGCAGTTCTTC	CASSLQGNEQFF
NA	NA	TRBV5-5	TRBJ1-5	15	TGTGCCAGCAGCCTGGACTGGGGGTACAATCAGCCCCAGCATTTT	CASSLDWGYNQPQHF
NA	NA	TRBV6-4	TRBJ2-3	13	TGTGCCAGCAGTGACTTCCCGGCGGGTACGCAGTATTTT	CASSDFPAGTQYF
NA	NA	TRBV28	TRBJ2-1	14	TGTGCCAGCAGTTTATATACCCAAGGAAATGAGCAGTTCTTC	CASSLYTQGNEQFF
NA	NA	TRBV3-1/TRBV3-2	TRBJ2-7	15	TGTGCCAGCAGCCAAGCGGGGGAGCCCTTCTACGAGCAGTACTTC	CASSQAGEPFYEQYF
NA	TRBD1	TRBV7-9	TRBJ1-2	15	TGTGCCAGCAGCGCCAGGGACAGTAAGAACTATGGCTACACCTTC	CASSARDSKNYGYTF
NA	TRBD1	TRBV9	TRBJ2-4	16	TGTGCCAGCAGCGTAGCTTTACAGGGGGCCAAAAACATTCAGTACTTC	CASSVALQGAKNIQYF
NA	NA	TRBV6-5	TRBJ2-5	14	TGTGCCAGCACTAAAGGGCCTGTCGAGGAGACCCAGTACTTC	CASTKGPVEETQYF
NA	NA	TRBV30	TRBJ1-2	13	TGTGCCTGGAGTGGGGTAATGGGCACTGGCTACACCTTC	CAWSGVMGTGYTF
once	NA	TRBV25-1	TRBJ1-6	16	TGTGCCAGCAGCCCCGTGAGGGCCTCCTATAATTCACCCCTCCACTTT	CASSPVRASYNSPLHF